These T cell receptor beta chains were read from a single sample in a study of a mutant IDH1 vaccine in newly diagnosed glioma. Using immunoSEQ multiplex PCR, the repertoire was profiled, and TCRdb retains in-frame clones only, with some absent. Of 35,000 to 50,000 clones detected, over 80% appear once; the ten largest clones hold about 2.1%. Their recognized antigens are unknown. The sequencing here drew on PBMCs, taken from a glioma patient whose treatment included an IDH1 peptide vaccine. The source of these receptors is a man aged 45-65 years with glioma. Both conserved end residues are part of each CDR3. D genes are given only for firm matches. For some rows the clone size is stated as once, few or many, or as a class when expanded; others skip it.

j_gene,abundance,d_gene,v_gene,CDR3nt,CDR3aa
TRBJ2-7,NA,TRBD1,TRBV14,TGTGCCAGCAGCCTCCTGCCGGGACAGGGTGACGAGCAGTACTTC,CASSLLPGQGDEQYF
TRBJ1-1,NA,NA,TRBV7-9,TGTGCCAGCAGCTTGAACACTGAAGCTTTCTTT,CASSLNTEAFF
TRBJ2-7,NA,TRBD2,TRBV5-1,TGCGCCAGCAGCCGCACTAGCGGGAGGGCCGAGCAGTACTTC,CASSRTSGRAEQYF
TRBJ1-5,NA,NA,TRBV6-5,TGTGCCAGCAGCAAACGGGAAAATCAGCCCCAGCATTTT,CASSKRENQPQHF
TRBJ1-1,NA,NA,TRBV10-2,TGCGCCAGCAGTGAGAGGGGGGCGGTCACTGAAGCTTTCTTT,CASSERGAVTEAFF
TRBJ1-1,NA,TRBD1,TRBV15,TGTGCCACCAGCAGCCGAGCCGGACTCACAGGGGAAGGGTCTGAAGCTTTCTTT,CATSSRAGLTGEGSEAFF
TRBJ1-3,NA,TRBD1,TRBV7-6,TGTGCCAGCAGCCAATCCTCGGGACAGATTCTGACGTACTCTGGAAACACCATATATTTT,CASSQSSGQILTYSGNTIYF
TRBJ1-6,NA,NA,TRBV18,TGTGCCAGCTCACCACCGGAGGGGCAGGGTTCACCCCTCCACTTT,CASSPPEGQGSPLHF
TRBJ1-2,few,NA,TRBV6-5,TGTGCCAGCAGAAGTACGACAGCCATATCACGCTACACCTTC,CASRSTTAISRYTF
TRBJ1-5,NA,TRBD1,TRBV6-6,TGTGCCAGCAGTTACGAGTGGGCAGGGGGCAGTCAGCCCCAGCATTTT,CASSYEWAGGSQPQHF
TRBJ2-7,NA,TRBD1,TRBV9,TGTGCCAGCAGCACCGGGACAGGGAGCTTAAGCTCCTACGAGCAGTACTTC,CASSTGTGSLSSYEQYF